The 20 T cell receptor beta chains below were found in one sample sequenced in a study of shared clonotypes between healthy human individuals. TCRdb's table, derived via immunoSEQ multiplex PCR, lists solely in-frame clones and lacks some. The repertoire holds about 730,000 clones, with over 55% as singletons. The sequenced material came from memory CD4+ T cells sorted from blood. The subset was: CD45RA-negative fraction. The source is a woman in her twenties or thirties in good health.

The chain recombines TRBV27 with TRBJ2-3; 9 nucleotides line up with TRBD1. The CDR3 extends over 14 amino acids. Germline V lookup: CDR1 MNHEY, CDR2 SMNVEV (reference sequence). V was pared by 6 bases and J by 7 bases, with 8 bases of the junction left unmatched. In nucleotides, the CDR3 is TGTGCCAGCAGCCCGGGACAGGGAAGGAATACGCAGTATTTT. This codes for CASSPGQGRNTQYF.

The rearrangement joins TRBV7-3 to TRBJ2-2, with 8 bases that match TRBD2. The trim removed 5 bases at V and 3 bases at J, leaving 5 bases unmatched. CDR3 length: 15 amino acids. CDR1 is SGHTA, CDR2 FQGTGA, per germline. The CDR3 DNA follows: TGTGCCAGCAGCAAGACGGGAGGGTACACCGGGGAGCTGTTTTTT. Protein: CASSKTGGYTGELFF. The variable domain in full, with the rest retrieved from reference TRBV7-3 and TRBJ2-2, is GAGVSQTPSNKVTEKGKYVELRCDPISGHTALYWYRQSLGQGPEFLIYFQGTGAADDSGLPNDRFFAVRPEGSVSTLKIQRTERGDSAVYLCASSKTGGYTGELFFGEGSRLTVL.

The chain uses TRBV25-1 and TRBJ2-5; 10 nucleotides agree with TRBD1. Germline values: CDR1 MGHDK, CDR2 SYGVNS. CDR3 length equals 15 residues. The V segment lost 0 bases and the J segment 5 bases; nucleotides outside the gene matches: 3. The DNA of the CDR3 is TGTGCCAGCAGTGAATATCCGGGACAGGGGGAGACCCAGTACTTC. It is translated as CASSEYPGQGETQYF.

Here the CDR3 reads CASSTMAVNSYEQYF. The CDR3 DNA follows: TGTGCCAGCAGCACAATGGCGGTGAATTCCTACGAGCAGTACTTC. This chain uses TRBV28 with TRBJ2-7; D is unclear. The CDR3 sequence is 15 residues long. CDR1 is MDHEN, CDR2 SYDVKM, per germline. Trimming cost V 6 bases and J 1 base, with 16 bases left between them.

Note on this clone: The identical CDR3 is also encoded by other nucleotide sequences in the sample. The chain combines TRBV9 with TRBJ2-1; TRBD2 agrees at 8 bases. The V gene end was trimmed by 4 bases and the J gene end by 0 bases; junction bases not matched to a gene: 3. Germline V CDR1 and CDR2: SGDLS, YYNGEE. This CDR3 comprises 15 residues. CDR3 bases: TGTGCCAGCAGCTTCAGCGGGAGCTCCTACAATGAGCAGTTCTTC. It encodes CASSFSGSSYNEQFF. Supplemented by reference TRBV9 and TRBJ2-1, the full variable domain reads DSGVTQTPKHLITATGQRVTLRCSPRSGDLSVYWYQQSLDQGLQFLIQYYNGEERAKGNILERFSAQQFPDLHSELNLSSLELGDSALYFCASSFSGSSYNEQFFGPGTRLTVL.

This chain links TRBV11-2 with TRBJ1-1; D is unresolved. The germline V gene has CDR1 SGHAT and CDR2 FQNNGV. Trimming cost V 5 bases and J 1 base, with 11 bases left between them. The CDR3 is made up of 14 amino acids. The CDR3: CASSRGGRNTEAFF. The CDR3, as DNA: TGTGCCAGCAGCCGCGGAGGGAGGAACACTGAAGCTTTCTTT.

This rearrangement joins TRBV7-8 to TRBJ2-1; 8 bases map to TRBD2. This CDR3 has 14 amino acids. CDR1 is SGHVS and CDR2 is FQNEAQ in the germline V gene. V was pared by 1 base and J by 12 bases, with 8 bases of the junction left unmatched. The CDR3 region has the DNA TGTGCCAGCAGCTTAGACGCGAGCGGGAGTATGCAGTTCTTC. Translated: CASSLDASGSMQFF.

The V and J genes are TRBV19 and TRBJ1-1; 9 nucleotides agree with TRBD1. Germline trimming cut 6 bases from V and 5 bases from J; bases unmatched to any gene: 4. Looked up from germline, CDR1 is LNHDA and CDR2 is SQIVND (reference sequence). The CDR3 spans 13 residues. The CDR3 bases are TGTGCCAGTAGCGGGGACAGGGTAACTGAAGCTTTCTTT. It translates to CASSGDRVTEAFF.

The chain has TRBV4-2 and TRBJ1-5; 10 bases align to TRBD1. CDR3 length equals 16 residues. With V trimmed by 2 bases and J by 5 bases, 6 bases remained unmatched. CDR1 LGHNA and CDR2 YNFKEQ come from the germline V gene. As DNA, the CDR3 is TGTGCCAGCAGCCAACCGGGACAGGGGCCTTATCAGCCCCAGCATTTT. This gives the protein CASSQPGQGPYQPQHF.

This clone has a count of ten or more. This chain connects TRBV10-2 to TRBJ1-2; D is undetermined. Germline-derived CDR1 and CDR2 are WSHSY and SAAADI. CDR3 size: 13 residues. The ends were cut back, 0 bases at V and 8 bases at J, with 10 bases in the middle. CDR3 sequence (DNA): TGCGCCAGCAGTGAGTCCTCGGGGTGGGGCTACACCTTC. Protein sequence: CASSESSGWGYTF.

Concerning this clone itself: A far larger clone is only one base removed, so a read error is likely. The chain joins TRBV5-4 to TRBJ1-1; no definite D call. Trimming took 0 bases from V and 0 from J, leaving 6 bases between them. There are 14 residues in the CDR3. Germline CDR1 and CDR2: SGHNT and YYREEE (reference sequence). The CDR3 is CASSLDSMNTEAFF. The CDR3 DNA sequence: TGTGCCAGCAGCTTGGACAGTATGAACACTGAAGCTTTCTTT.

The CDR3 DNA reads as TGCAGTGCTCCGACTGATTCTGGCTACACCTTC. As protein: CSAPTDSGYTF. The rearrangement joins TRBV20-1 to TRBJ1-2; D remains ambiguous. In germline, CDR1 is DFQATT, CDR2 SNEGSKA (reference sequence). This CDR3 comprises 11 residues. Trimming cost V 5 bases and J 7 bases, with 11 bases left between them.

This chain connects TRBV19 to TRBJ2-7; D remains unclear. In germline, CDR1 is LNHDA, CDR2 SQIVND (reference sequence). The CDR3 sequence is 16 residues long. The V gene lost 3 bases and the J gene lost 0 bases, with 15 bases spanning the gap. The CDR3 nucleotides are TGTGCCAGTAGTATCCTAGGGTCCCTCTTCTCCTACGAGCAGTACTTC. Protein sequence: CASSILGSLFSYEQYF.

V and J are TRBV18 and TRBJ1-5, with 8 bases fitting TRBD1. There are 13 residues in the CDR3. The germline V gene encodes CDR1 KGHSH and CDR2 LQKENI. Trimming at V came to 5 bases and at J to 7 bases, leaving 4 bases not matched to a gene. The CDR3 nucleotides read TGTGCCAGCTCATCGGACAGGGCCCAGCCCCAGCATTTT. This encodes CASSSDRAQPQHF.

The CDR3 spells CASILSRVVYF. The CDR3 coding sequence is TGTGCCAGCATCCTGAGCAGGGTCGTATATTTT. The chain employs TRBV6-1 and TRBJ1-3; D perhaps matches TRBD1 (5 bases). The germline gives CDR1 MNHNS, CDR2 SASEGT. CDR3 length: 11 residues. The V end was cut by 7 bases, the J end by 14 bases, with 15 bases between.

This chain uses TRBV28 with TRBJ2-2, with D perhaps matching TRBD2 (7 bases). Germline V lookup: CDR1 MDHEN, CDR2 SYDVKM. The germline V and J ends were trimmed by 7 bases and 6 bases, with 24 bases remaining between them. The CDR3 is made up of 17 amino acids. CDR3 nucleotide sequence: TGTGCCAGCATTTCTCGGGGGGCGCCCCAAGTTCCCGGGGAGCTGTTTTTT. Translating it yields CASISRGAPQVPGELFF.

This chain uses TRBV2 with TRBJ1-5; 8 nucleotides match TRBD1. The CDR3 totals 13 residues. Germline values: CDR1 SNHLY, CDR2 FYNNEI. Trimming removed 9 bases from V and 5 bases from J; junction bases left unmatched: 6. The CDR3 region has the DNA TGTGCCAGTAGACAGGGGAATGATCAGCCCCAGCATTTT. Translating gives CASRQGNDQPQHF.

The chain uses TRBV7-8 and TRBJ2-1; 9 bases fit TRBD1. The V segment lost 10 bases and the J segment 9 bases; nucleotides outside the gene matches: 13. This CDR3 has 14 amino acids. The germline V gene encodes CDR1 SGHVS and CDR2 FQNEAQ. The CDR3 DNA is TGTGCCACGGGCGGACGGACAGGGGATTTTGAGCAGTTCTTC. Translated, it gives CATGGRTGDFEQFF.

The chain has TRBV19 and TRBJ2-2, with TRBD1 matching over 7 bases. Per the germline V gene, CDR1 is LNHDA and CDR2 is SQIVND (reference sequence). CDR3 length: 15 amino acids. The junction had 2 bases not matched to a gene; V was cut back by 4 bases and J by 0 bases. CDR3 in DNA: TGTGCCAGTAGTACCGGGACAGCGAACACCGGGGAGCTGTTTTTT. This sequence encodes CASSTGTANTGELFF.

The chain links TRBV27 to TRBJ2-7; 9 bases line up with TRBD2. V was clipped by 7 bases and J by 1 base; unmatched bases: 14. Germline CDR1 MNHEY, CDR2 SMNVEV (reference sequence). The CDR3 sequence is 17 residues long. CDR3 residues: CASTTLSGRMASYEQYF. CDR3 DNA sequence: TGTGCCAGCACCACCCTTAGCGGGAGAATGGCTTCCTACGAGCAGTACTTC.